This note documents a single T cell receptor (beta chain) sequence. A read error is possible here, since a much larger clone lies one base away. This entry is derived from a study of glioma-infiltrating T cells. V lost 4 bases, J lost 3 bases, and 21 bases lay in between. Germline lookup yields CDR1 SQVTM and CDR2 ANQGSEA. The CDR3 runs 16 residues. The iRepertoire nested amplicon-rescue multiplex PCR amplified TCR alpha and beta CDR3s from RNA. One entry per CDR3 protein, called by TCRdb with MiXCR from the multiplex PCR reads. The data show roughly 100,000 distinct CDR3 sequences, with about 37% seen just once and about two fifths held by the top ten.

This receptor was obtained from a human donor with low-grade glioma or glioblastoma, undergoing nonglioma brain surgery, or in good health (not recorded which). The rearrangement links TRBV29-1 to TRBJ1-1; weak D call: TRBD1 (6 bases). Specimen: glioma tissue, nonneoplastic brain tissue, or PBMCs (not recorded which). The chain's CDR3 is CSVVQGRGGSDTEAFF. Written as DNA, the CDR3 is TGCAGCGTTGTTCAGGGAAGGGGGGGATCGGACACTGAAGCTTTCTTT. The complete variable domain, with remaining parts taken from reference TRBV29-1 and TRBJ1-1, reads SAVISQKPSRDICQRGTSLTIQCQVDSQVTMMFWYRQQPGQSLTLIATANQGSEATYESGFVIDKFPISRPNLTFSTLTVSNMSPEDSSIYLCSVVQGRGGSDTEAFFGQGTRLTVV.